This TCR beta chain came from a study of CD8 T cells in ankylosing spondylitis. Study-wide points: Clones tied to disease were said to be significantly enriched in matched ankylosing spondylitis synovial fluid.

TCRdb reprocessed the 5' RACE reads via MiXCR and lists one record per CDR3 protein. The data hold 150,000 to 200,000 distinct CDR3 sequences, with more than 9% observed a single time. In germline, CDR1 is MNHNS, CDR2 SASEGT. The CDR3 totals 16 residues. The V segment lost 6 bases and the J segment 2 bases; nucleotides outside the gene matches: 10. This clonotype was counted a few times. The antigen remains undetermined. Sequencing used blood, either unsorted or a sorted T cell fraction (not recorded which). This receptor was obtained from a male donor with ankylosing spondylitis or in good health (not recorded which). This chain uses TRBV6-1 with TRBJ2-7, with TRBD1 matching over 10 bases. CDR3 sequence (DNA): TGTGCCAGCAGCCCCCCGGGACAGGGGAATACCTACGAGCAGTACTTC. Its protein is CASSPPGQGNTYEQYF.